This TCR beta chain is from a study of T-cell reconstitution after alpha-beta-depleted transplantation in children. The TCRbeta library was prepared with unique molecular identifiers. Via MiXCR, TCRdb re-called the PCR reads, giving one row per CDR3 protein. The sample includes 490,000 or so distinct CDR3 sequences, around 12% seen only once; the top ten take about 5%. In its sample, this clonotype was seen a few times. Germline V gives CDR1 MNHNS, CDR2 SASEGT. CDR3 length equals 18 residues. V was trimmed by 6 bases and J by 0 bases, leaving 24 bases between them. The sequences come from PBMCs from the stem cell graft donor, collected from the stem cell graft. This chain joins TRBV6-1 and TRBJ2-7; tentatively, D is TRBD1 or TRBD2 (5 bases each). The TCR comes from a human donor who donated a stem cell graft to a child with combined immunodeficiency. CDR3 nucleotide sequence: TGTGCCAGCAGACCCGGGAAAAGGGGCCTCCAAATCTCCTACGAGCAGTACTTC. The encoded protein is CASRPGKRGLQISYEQYF.